This T cell receptor beta chain was retrieved from a study of blood T cell repertoires in COVID-19. CDR3 length equals 12 residues. Trimming took off 5 bases at V and 6 bases at J, with 8 bases between the two ends. Germline CDR1 reads SGHTA; CDR2 reads FQGNSA. Profiled with immunoSEQ multiplex PCR; TCRdb holds only in-frame clones, not every one. The sample has under 450,000 clones, approximately 87% seen once. This rearrangement joins TRBV7-2 to TRBJ1-5, with unresolved D. Sequenced input: PBMCs or T cells enriched from blood (not recorded which). The receptor was isolated from a man aged 25 to 40 who had recovered from COVID-19. Here the CDR3 reads CASSPPGQPQHF. CDR3 nucleotide sequence: TGTGCCAGCAGCCCACCCGGTCAGCCCCAGCATTTT.